Below, 23 T cell receptor beta chains from the same sample are listed, as sequenced in a study of T cell responses to AZD1222 COVID-19 vaccine. The data were produced by immunoSEQ multiplex PCR, yet TCRdb's version contains in-frame clones alone and is incomplete. The repertoire holds about 150,000 clones, with around 92% as singletons. The sequencing here drew on peripheral blood, taken 28 days after the second AZD1222 dose. The receptor source for this set is an adult who received the AZD1222 COVID-19 vaccine.

The chain combines TRBV6-5 with TRBJ2-7, with 10 bases fitting TRBD2. This CDR3 region has 15 residues. Germline loops: CDR1 MNHEY, CDR2 SVGAGI. J gave up 6 bases and V 2 bases, and 7 bases lay outside the gene matches. For the CDR3, the DNA is TGTGCCAGCAGTTACCCTAGCGGGAGTGGTAGCGAGCAGTACTTC. Translated: CASSYPSGSGSEQYF.

The chain recombines TRBV7-8 with TRBJ1-1; 8 bases line up with TRBD1. This CDR3 is built from 14 residues. CDR1 and CDR2 (germline): SGHVS, FQNEAQ. V shed 7 bases and J 3 bases; nucleotides not matched to a gene: 7. The CDR3 DNA reads as TGTGCCAGCAAAGGACAGGGAGGGGACACTGAAGCTTTCTTT. Amino acids: CASKGQGGDTEAFF.

The genes are TRBV11-2 and TRBJ2-7; D is unresolved. Germline CDR1 reads SGHAT; CDR2 reads FQNNGV. This CDR3 spans 14 amino acids. Deletions cut 3 bases from V and 2 bases from J, with 11 bases between. In DNA form, the CDR3 reads TGTGCCAGCAGCTTCGACACGGCTGCCTACGAGCAGTACTTC. It codes for CASSFDTAAYEQYF.

This clone was picked up a small number of times. The genes are TRBV27 and TRBJ2-7; 9 bases are shared with TRBD1. The CDR3 has 15 amino acids. With 2 bases clipped from V and 5 bases from J, the junction kept 7 bases outside the gene matches. From germline, CDR1 is MNHEY and CDR2 SMNVEV (reference sequence). In DNA form, the CDR3 reads TGTGCCAGCAGTTTAACTGGGACAGGGTCCCACGAGCAGTACTTC. It specifies CASSLTGTGSHEQYF.

The J gene is TRBJ2-6, the V gene TRBV19; TRBD1 might be the D (6 bases). The CDR3 spans 15 residues. Trimming pared 4 bases from V and 2 bases from J, leaving 9 bases between. CDR1 is LNHDA and CDR2 is SQIVND in the germline V gene (reference sequence). For the CDR3, the DNA is TGTGCCAGTAGTAATCGGACAGCTGGGGCCAACGTCCTGACTTTC. Translated, it gives CASSNRTAGANVLTF.

This clone was recorded once. The chain recombines TRBV7-2 with TRBJ1-2; a weak D match, TRBD1 (6 bases). This CDR3 is built from 14 residues. Per the germline V gene, CDR1 is SGHTA and CDR2 is FQGNSA. The V and J ends lost 5 bases and 4 bases respectively, with 14 bases between them. The CDR3 is CASSGRDILYGYTF. The CDR3 DNA is TGTGCCAGCAGCGGGCGGGACATTCTCTATGGCTACACCTTC.

The rearrangement links TRBV30 to TRBJ2-5; unclear D gene. The germline V gene encodes CDR1 GTSNPN and CDR2 SVGIG (reference sequence). Trimming pared 3 bases from V and 4 bases from J, leaving 9 bases between. The CDR3 extends over 12 amino acids. The DNA of the CDR3 is TGTGCCTGGAGGTGGACGGGAGAGACCCAGTACTTC. Translation: CAWRWTGETQYF.

This chain connects TRBV6-5 to TRBJ1-5; D uncertain. V was trimmed by 7 bases and J by 6 bases, leaving 19 bases between them. The CDR3 runs to 15 residues. Germline CDR1 MNHEY, CDR2 SVGAGI. The DNA of the CDR3 is TGTGCCAGCACCGGCGGTCAGGTACGCGGTCAGCCCCAGCATTTT. It yields the protein CASTGGQVRGQPQHF.

CDR3 loop: CSVVRLWPPSSYNEQFF. The CDR3 DNA reads TGCAGCGTTGTTCGTTTGTGGCCTCCAAGCTCCTACAATGAGCAGTTCTTC. The chain couples TRBV29-1 to TRBJ2-1; D gene ambiguous. The CDR3 has 17 residues. V was shortened by 4 bases and J by 0 bases, with 19 bases between the two germline ends. Germline assignment: CDR1 SQVTM and CDR2 ANQGSEA.

CDR3 in amino acids: CASSLPSYPYEQYF. The CDR3 coding sequence is TGTGCCAGCAGCTTGCCTAGCTACCCCTACGAGCAGTACTTC. The V gene is TRBV7-9, the J gene TRBJ2-7; D might be TRBD2 (5 bases). Germline CDR1 SEHNR, CDR2 FQNEAQ (reference sequence). V gave up 3 bases and J gave up 2 bases, with 11 bases separating them. This CDR3 is 14 amino acids long. Full variable domain (missing parts from reference TRBV7-9 and TRBJ2-7): DTGVSQNPRHKITKRGQNVTFRCDPISEHNRLYWYRQTLGQGPEFLTYFQNEAQLEKSRLLSDRFSAERPKGSFSTLEIQRTEQGDSAMYLCASSLPSYPYEQYFGPGTRLTVT.

The chain employs TRBV19 and TRBJ2-7, with D maybe TRBD1 (6 bases). Trimming pared 3 bases from V and 2 bases from J, leaving 11 bases between. CDR1 and CDR2 (germline): LNHDA, SQIVND (reference sequence). The CDR3 is 14 amino acids. The chain's CDR3 is CASSMVAGAYEQYF. The CDR3 DNA reads TGTGCCAGTAGTATGGTGGCAGGGGCCTACGAGCAGTACTTC.

The chain links TRBV6-1 to TRBJ2-7; D is undetermined. This CDR3 is 10 amino acids long. Deletions cut 3 bases from V and 7 bases from J, with 4 bases between. Per germline, CDR1 MNHNS and CDR2 SASEGT. CDR3 loop: CASSEWEQYF. The CDR3 DNA follows: TGTGCCAGCAGTGAGTGGGAGCAGTACTTC.

The rearrangement uses TRBV5-4 and TRBJ2-7; D remains ambiguous. V gave up 3 bases and J gave up 5 bases, with 12 bases separating them. Germline V lookup: CDR1 SGHNT, CDR2 YYREEE (reference sequence). This CDR3 is built from 13 residues. Here the CDR3 reads CASSSQKRDEQYF. CDR3 coding DNA: TGTGCCAGCAGCTCACAAAAAAGGGACGAGCAGTACTTC.

CDR3 in amino acids: CASSIWAAGNQPQHF. The CDR3 DNA reads as TGTGCCAGTAGTATTTGGGCAGCGGGCAATCAGCCCCAGCATTTT. This chain joins TRBV19 and TRBJ1-5; no clear D. Deletions cut 3 bases from V and 2 bases from J, with 11 bases between. The CDR3 has 15 residues. Germline CDR1 LNHDA, CDR2 SQIVND (reference sequence).

This chain connects TRBV4-1 to TRBJ2-5; the D is unclear. The CDR3 length is 16 residues. Germline V gene data show CDR1 as MGHRA and CDR2 as YSYEKL. V gave up 1 base and J gave up 1 base, with 13 bases separating them. CDR3 amino acids: CASSQGPTTSQETQYF. DNA for the CDR3: TGCGCCAGCAGCCAAGGGCCCACCACCAGCCAAGAGACCCAGTACTTC.

CDR3 sequence reads: CASSLILAAIYASTDTQYF. DNA for the CDR3: TGTGCCAGCAGTTTAATTCTCGCGGCAATATATGCTAGCACAGATACGCAGTATTTT. This chain uses TRBV28 with TRBJ2-3, with D unclear. This CDR3 contains 19 residues. The ends were cut back, 2 bases at V and 0 bases at J, with 21 bases in the middle. The V gene's germline CDR1 is MDHEN and CDR2 SYDVKM.

The rearrangement uses TRBV14 and TRBJ1-3; D is possibly TRBD1 (5 bases). Germline V CDR1 and CDR2: SGHDN, FVKESK. Between the trimmed V and J ends, which lost 4 bases and 2 bases, there was a span of 15 bases. The CDR3 covers 16 residues. The CDR3 protein is CASSPLGTTAGNTIYF. In DNA, the CDR3 is TGTGCCAGCAGCCCCCTGGGGACGACAGCTGGAAACACCATATATTTT.

V gene TRBV19 combines with J gene TRBJ2-7; D call uncertain. The CDR3 runs 13 residues. Trimming stripped 4 bases from V and 0 bases from J, with 7 bases between. Germline assignment: CDR1 LNHDA and CDR2 SQIVND (reference sequence). The CDR3: CASSKSPSYEQYF. CDR3 sequence (DNA): TGTGCCAGTAGTAAATCACCCTCCTACGAGCAGTACTTC. Full variable domain (missing parts from reference TRBV19 and TRBJ2-7): DGGITQSPKYLFRKEGQNVTLSCEQNLNHDAMYWYRQDPGQGLRLIYYSQIVNDFQKGDIAEGYSVSREKKESFPLTVTSAQKNPTAFYLCASSKSPSYEQYFGPGTRLTVT.

The chain has TRBV18 and TRBJ2-1; 9 nucleotides match TRBD1. Germline V gives CDR1 KGHSH, CDR2 LQKENI. J gave up 8 bases and V 4 bases, and 6 bases lay outside the gene matches. The CDR3 spans 14 residues. The CDR3 sequence is CASSRRTGGDEQFF. CDR3 DNA: TGTGCCAGCTCACGCCGCACAGGGGGCGATGAGCAGTTCTTC.

The CDR3 sequence is CASSSGVFPNQPQHF. DNA of the CDR3: TGTGCCAGCAGTTCGGGGGTATTTCCCAATCAGCCCCAGCATTTT. J is TRBJ1-5 and V is TRBV6-2 or TRBV6-3, with a weak D call TRBD1 (5 bases). Germline V lookup: CDR1 MNHEY, CDR2 SVGEGT. The germline V and J ends were trimmed by 4 bases and 3 bases, with 13 bases remaining between them. The CDR3 contains 15 residues.

The V call is TRBV27, the J call TRBJ1-1, with a weak D call TRBD1 (6 bases). The CDR3 is made up of 14 amino acids. Germline assignment: CDR1 MNHEY and CDR2 SMNVEV (reference sequence). V gave up 5 bases and J gave up 4 bases, with 14 bases separating them. In nucleotides, the CDR3 is TGTGCCAGCAGTACCTACGGGGGGCTCACTGAAGCTTTCTTT. Its protein is CASSTYGGLTEAFF.

V usage is TRBV11-3 and J usage is TRBJ1-1, with a weak D call TRBD1 (6 bases). CDR1 and CDR2 (germline): SGHNT, YENEEA. This CDR3 spans 16 amino acids. V was trimmed by 4 bases and J by 1 base, leaving 16 bases between them. The CDR3 nucleotides read TGTGCCAGCAGCTCCAGGGAAGGACAGAGGAACACTGAAGCTTTCTTT. As protein: CASSSREGQRNTEAFF. Supplemented by reference TRBV11-3 and TRBJ1-1, the full variable domain reads EAGVVQSPRYKIIEKKQPVAFWCNPISGHNTLYWYLQNLGQGPELLIRYENEEAVDDSQLPKDRFSAERLKGVDSTLKIQPAELGDSAVYLCASSSREGQRNTEAFFGQGTRLTVV.

CDR3 loop: CASSSGTNSPLHF. The DNA of the CDR3 is TGTGCCAGCAGCTCAGGCACTAATTCACCCCTCCACTTT. The chain couples TRBV7-2 to TRBJ1-6; D unresolved. The V gene's germline CDR1 is SGHTA and CDR2 FQGNSA. The CDR3 length is 13 residues. Trimming removed 4 bases from V and 6 bases from J, with 7 bases in between.